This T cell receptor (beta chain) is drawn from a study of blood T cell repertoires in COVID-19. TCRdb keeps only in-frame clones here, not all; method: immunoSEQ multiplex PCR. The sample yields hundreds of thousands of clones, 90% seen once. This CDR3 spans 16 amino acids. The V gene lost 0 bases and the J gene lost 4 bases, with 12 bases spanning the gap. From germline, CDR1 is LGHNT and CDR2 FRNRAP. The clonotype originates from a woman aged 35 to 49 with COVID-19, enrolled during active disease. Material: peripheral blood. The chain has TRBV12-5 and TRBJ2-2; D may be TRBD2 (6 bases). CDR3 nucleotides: TGTGCTAGTGGTTTGGTAATCGGGACTCGCACCGGGGAGCTGTTTTTT. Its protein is CASGLVIGTRTGELFF.